The 2 T cell receptor beta chains reported below all come from one sample, sequenced in a study of molecular identifiers for immune sequencing clone quantification. TCRdb analysed the PCR reads with MiXCR anew, one entry per CDR3 protein. The data show more than 550,000 distinct CDR3 sequences, with roughly 25% seen just once and 0.78% held by the top ten. The source material was naive CD8+ T cells from blood, with Jurkat cell RNA spiked in. As for subset: FACS-sorted CD8+CD4-CCR7+CD45RA+ naive T cells. All receptors derive from a human donor in good health. Some libraries in this study had Jurkat cell RNA spiked in.

CDR3 sequence (DNA): TGCAGTGCTAGGGGACCCCCCGCAGGCGAGCAGTACTTC. Its translation is CSARGPPAGEQYF. This chain joins TRBV20-1 and TRBJ2-7, with D perhaps assigned TRBD1 or TRBD2 (5 bases each). Germline V CDR1 and CDR2: DFQATT, SNEGSKA (reference sequence). V gave up 3 bases and J gave up 6 bases, with 15 bases separating them. There are 13 residues in the CDR3.

This clonotype was counted ten times or more. This rearrangement joins TRBV9 to TRBJ1-5; no clear D gene. With 7 bases removed from V and 1 base from J, the gap between germline ends came to 9 bases. This CDR3 is built from 13 residues. Germline V lookup: CDR1 SGDLS, CDR2 YYNGEE. The CDR3 nucleotides are TGTGCCAGCGCCGCGGGGAGCAATCAGCCCCAGCATTTT. Its protein is CASAAGSNQPQHF.